This T cell receptor (beta chain) was observed in a study of OX40 agonist ivuxolimab in advanced cancers. About the research overall: All patients had ivuxolimab intravenously every 2 weeks at 0.01 to 10 mg/kg. Dose-escalation subjects each had hepatocellular carcinoma, melanoma, renal cell or head and neck cancer. Mean age approximately 66 years, range about 23 to 79; approximately 80% male.

The germline V gene has CDR1 SNHLY and CDR2 FYNNEI. The CDR3 has 14 amino acids. The data were produced by immunoSEQ multiplex PCR, yet TCRdb's version contains in-frame clones alone and is incomplete. The sample holds roughly 70,000 clones, approximately 81% seen once. This sequence originates from an adult with an advanced solid tumor such as melanoma, head and neck, liver or kidney cancer. The gene calls are TRBV2 and TRBJ2-5; D is possibly TRBD1 (6 bases). The DNA end is a closer match to TRBJ2-7, so the J assignment may be wrong. Sequenced material: CD4+ or CD8+ T cells sorted from blood, taken in a trial of the OX40 agonist ivuxolimab. The CDR3 coding sequence is TGTGCCAGCAGTGAGGACAGCGTTTCCTACGAGCAGTACTTC. Protein: CASSEDSVSYEQYF.